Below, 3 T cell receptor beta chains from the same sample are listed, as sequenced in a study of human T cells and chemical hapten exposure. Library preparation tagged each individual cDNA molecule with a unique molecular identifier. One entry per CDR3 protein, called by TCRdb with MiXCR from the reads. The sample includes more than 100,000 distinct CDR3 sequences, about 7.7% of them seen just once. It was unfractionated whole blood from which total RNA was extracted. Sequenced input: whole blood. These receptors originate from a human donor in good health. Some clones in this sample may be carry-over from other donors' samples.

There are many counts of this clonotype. CDR3 amino acids: CASSLSGEQYF. CDR3 DNA: TGTGCCAGCAGCTTGTCAGGGGAGCAGTACTTC. The V call is TRBV5-6, the J call TRBJ2-7; D is perhaps TRBD1 (5 bases). Per germline, CDR1 SGHDT and CDR2 YYEEEE. V was shortened by 1 base and J by 7 bases, with 6 bases between the two germline ends. The CDR3 covers 11 residues.

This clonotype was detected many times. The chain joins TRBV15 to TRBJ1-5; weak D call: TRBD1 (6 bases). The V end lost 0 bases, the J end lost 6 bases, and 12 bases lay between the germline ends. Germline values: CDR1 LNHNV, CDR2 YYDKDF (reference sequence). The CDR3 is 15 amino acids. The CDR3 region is CATSRDSGDLQPQHF. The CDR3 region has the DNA TGTGCCACCAGCAGAGATTCAGGGGACCTTCAGCCCCAGCATTTT.

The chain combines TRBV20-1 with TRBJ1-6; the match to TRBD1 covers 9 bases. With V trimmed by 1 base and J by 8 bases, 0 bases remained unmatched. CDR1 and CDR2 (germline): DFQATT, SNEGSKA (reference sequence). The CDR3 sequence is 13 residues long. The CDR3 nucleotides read TGCAGTGCTAGAGGGACAGGGGATTCACCCCTCCACTTT. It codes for CSARGTGDSPLHF.